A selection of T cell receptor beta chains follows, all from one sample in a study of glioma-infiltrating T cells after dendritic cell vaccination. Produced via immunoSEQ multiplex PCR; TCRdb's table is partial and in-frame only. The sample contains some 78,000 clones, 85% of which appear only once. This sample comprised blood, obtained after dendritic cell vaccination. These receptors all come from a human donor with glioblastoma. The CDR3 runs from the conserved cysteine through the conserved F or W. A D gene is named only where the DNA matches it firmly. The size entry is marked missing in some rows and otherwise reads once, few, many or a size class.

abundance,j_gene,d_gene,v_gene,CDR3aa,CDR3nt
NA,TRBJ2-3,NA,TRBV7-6,CASSNTGTDTQYF,TGTGCCAGCAGTAACACAGGCACAGATACGCAGTATTTT
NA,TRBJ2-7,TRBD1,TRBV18,CASSLLLTGAYEQYF,TGTGCCAGCTCACTCCTACTAACAGGGGCCTACGAGCAGTACTTC
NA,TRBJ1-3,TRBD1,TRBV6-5,CASSYQLTGEYTIYF,TGTGCCAGCAGTTACCAGTTGACAGGGGAGTACACCATATATTTT
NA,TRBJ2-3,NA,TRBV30,CASQGIQDTQYF,TGTGCCTCCCAGGGAATCCAAGATACGCAGTATTTT
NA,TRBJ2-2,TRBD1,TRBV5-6,CASSMDRVNTGELFF,TGTGCCAGCAGCATGGACAGGGTGAACACCGGGGAGCTGTTTTTT
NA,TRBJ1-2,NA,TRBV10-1,CASSDKVTGGYTF,TGCGCCAGCAGTGATAAGGTTACGGGAGGCTACACCTTC
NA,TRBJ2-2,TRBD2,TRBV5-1,CASSLALERGTNTGELFF,TGCGCCAGCAGCTTGGCCCTGGAGCGGGGAACGAACACCGGGGAGCTGTTTTTT
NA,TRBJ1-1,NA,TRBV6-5,CASSATAMNTEAFF,TGTGCCAGCAGTGCGACAGCAATGAACACTGAAGCTTTCTTT
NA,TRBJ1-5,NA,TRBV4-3,CASSQEESGNQPQHF,TGCGCCAGCAGCCAAGAAGAGTCGGGGAATCAGCCCCAGCATTTT
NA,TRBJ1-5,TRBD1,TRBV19,CASRTGQGNQPQHF,TGTGCCAGTAGGACCGGACAGGGCAATCAGCCCCAGCATTTT
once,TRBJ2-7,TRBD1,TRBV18,CASSALDRGSFYEQYF,TGTGCCAGCTCCGCCCTGGACAGGGGGTCTTTTTACGAGCAGTACTTC
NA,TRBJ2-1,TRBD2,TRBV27,CASSFWAGTSPFF,TGTGCCAGCAGTTTTTGGGCCGGGACTAGCCCGTTCTTC
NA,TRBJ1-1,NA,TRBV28,CASRYSWEDTEAFF,TGTGCCAGCAGATACTCTTGGGAGGACACTGAAGCTTTCTTT
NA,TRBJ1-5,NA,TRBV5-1,CASSLEGGNQPQHF,TGCGCCAGCAGCTTGGAAGGGGGCAATCAGCCCCAGCATTTT
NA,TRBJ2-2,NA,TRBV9,CASSVRDIANTGELFF,TGTGCCAGCAGCGTCCGGGACATTGCGAACACCGGGGAGCTGTTTTTT
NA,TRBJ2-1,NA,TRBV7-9,CASSLTGSNEQFF,TGTGCCAGCAGCTTAACGGGGAGCAATGAGCAGTTCTTC
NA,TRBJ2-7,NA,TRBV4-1,CASSQGSASGGTYEQYF,TGCGCCAGCAGCCAAGGGTCGGCGAGCGGAGGAACCTACGAGCAGTACTTC
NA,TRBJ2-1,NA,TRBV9,CASSDQNNEQFF,TGTGCCAGCAGCGATCAAAACAATGAGCAGTTCTTC
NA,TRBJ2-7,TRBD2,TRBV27,CASSMAGGVEYF,TGTGCCAGCAGTATGGCTGGGGGGGTTGAGTACTTC
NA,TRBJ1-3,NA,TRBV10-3,CAIAGGPGNTIYF,TGTGCCATCGCGGGCGGGCCTGGAAACACCATATATTTT
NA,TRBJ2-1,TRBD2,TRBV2,CASGTSGSYNEQFF,TGTGCCAGTGGGACTAGCGGGAGCTACAATGAGCAGTTCTTC
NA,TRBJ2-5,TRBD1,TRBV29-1,CSVGGQGLTQETQYF,TGCAGCGTTGGCGGACAGGGCTTAACCCAAGAGACCCAGTACTTC
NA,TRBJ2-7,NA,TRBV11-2,CASSLLLARQYF,TGTGCCAGCAGCTTACTTCTAGCGAGGCAGTACTTC
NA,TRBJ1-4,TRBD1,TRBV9,CASSVGQGASAGGKLFF,TGTGCCAGCAGCGTTGGACAGGGGGCGTCCGCCGGAGGAAAACTGTTTTTT
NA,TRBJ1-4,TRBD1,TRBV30,CAWTPGTGANNIANEKLFF,TGTGCCTGGACCCCCGGGACAGGGGCAAACAATATCGCTAATGAAAAACTGTTTTTT
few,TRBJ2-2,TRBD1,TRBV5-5,CASSYGTGGSGELFF,TGTGCCAGCAGCTACGGGACAGGGGGGTCCGGGGAGCTGTTTTTT
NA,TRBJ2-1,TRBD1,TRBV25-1,CASSGQGNNEQFF,TGTGCCAGCAGTGGACAGGGAAACAATGAGCAGTTCTTC
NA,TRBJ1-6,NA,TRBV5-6,CASSLMGALWDSPLHF,TGTGCCAGCAGCTTGATGGGGGCGCTTTGGGATTCACCCCTCCACTTT
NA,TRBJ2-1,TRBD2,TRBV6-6,CASRGTSVGNEQFF,TGTGCCAGCAGGGGGACTAGCGTTGGCAATGAGCAGTTCTTC
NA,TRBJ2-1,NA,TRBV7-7,CAIGGQLVGNEQFF,TGTGCCATTGGCGGGCAGCTAGTGGGCAATGAGCAGTTCTTC
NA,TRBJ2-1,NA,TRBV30,CAWSGSSYNEQFF,TGTGCCTGGAGCGGGAGCTCCTACAATGAGCAGTTCTTC
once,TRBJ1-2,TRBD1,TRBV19,CASSISDRGASF,TGTGCCAGTAGTATTTCCGACAGGGGGGCCTCATTC
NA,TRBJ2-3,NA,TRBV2,CASGLDRGLDTQYF,TGTGCCAGCGGATTGGACCGGGGGTTAGATACGCAGTATTTT
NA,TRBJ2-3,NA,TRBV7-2,CASSLGGGFRGTDTQYF,TGTGCCAGCAGCTTAGGGGGGGGCTTCCGCGGCACAGATACGCAGTATTTT
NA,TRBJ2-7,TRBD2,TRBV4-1,CASSQEGVREGGWYNEQYF,TGCGCCAGCAGCCAAGAAGGAGTGCGGGAGGGCGGATGGTACAACGAGCAGTACTTC
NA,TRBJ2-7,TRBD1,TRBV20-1,CSASQGGQQYF,TGCAGTGCTAGCCAAGGGGGCCAGCAGTACTTC
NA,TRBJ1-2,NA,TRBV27,CASRPTAGYGYTF,TGTGCCAGCAGACCCACGGCAGGATATGGCTACACCTTC
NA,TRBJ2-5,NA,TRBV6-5,CASRLKTSQETQYF,TGTGCCAGCAGATTAAAGACTAGCCAAGAGACCCAGTACTTC
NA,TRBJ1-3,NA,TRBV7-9,CASSPDFLSGNTIYF,TGTGCCAGCAGCCCGGACTTCCTCTCTGGAAACACCATATATTTT
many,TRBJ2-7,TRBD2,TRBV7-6,CASSLVGTSGSYEQYF,TGTGCCAGCAGCTTAGTGGGGACTAGCGGATCCTACGAGCAGTACTTC
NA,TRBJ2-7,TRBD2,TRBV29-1,CSAEGLAGDSYEQYF,TGCAGCGCGGAGGGACTAGCGGGAGACTCCTACGAGCAGTACTTC
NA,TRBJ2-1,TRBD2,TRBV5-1,CASSLDSGAYNEQFF,TGCGCCAGCAGCTTGGATAGCGGGGCCTACAATGAGCAGTTCTTC
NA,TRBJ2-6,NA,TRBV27,CASSFVSSGANVLTF,TGTGCCAGCAGTTTTGTCAGCTCTGGGGCCAACGTCCTGACTTTC
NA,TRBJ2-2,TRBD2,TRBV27,CASSILAGMNTGELFF,TGTGCCAGCAGTATTCTAGCGGGGATGAACACCGGGGAGCTGTTTTTT
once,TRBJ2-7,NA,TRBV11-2,CASSLWDSSYEQYF,TGTGCCAGCAGCTTATGGGACTCGTCCTACGAGCAGTACTTC
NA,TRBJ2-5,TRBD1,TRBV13,CARLESGQGGKETQYF,TGTGCCAGGCTAGAATCGGGACAGGGGGGAAAAGAGACCCAGTACTTC